This T cell receptor beta chain was sequenced in a study of spatial heterogeneity in lung cancer. Background on the study: More beta-chain than alpha-chain sequences were consistently detected.

Germline V gene lookup returns CDR1 SGHAT and CDR2 FQNNGV. The trim removed 5 bases at V and 4 bases at J, leaving 5 bases unmatched. The length of the CDR3 is 15 residues. This clonotype came up many times. The antigen is not known. Unique molecular identifiers tagged every individual TCR cDNA molecule. TCRdb reprocessed the 5' RACE reads via MiXCR and lists one record per CDR3 protein. This sample has about 27,000 distinct CDR3 sequences, with under 8.5% found just once. General study findings and limits: The number of expanded tumor alpha and beta chains correlated with mutation number.

Indicated time point: sample taken at primary tumor resection. The donor population consisted of 72 patients with untreated, early-stage non-small cell lung cancer. Unsorted whole RNA of tumor, nontumor lung or frozen PBMC was sequenced. The specimen was lung tumor tissue, collected at surgery. This receptor was identified in a male donor with early-stage non-small cell lung cancer. V usage is TRBV11-2 and J usage is TRBJ2-1; TRBD2 matches 10 bases. The CDR3 DNA is TGTGCCAGCAGCGTGACTAGCGGGCATTACAATGAGCAGTTCTTC. Translation: CASSVTSGHYNEQFF.